This paragraph reports one T cell receptor beta chain. Its antigen remains unknown. These data are taken from a study of CD8+ T cells in alopecia areata. Germline values: CDR1 SGHTS, CDR2 YDEGEE. CDR3 size: 15 residues. The germline V and J ends were trimmed by 0 bases and 3 bases, with 13 bases remaining between them. Treatment given: oral pan-JAK inhibitor, 5-10 mg twice daily. Points from the study as a whole: During tofacitinib treatment, many expanded lesional clones remained in scalp and blood. Clarity of TCR sharing across patients fell short of that in mice, possibly HLA-related.

Following RNA extraction, reverse transcription yielded cDNA that acted as the sequencing template. Using immunoSEQ multiplex PCR, the repertoire was profiled, and TCRdb retains in-frame clones only, with some absent. In the table there are 150,000 to 200,000 clones, about two thirds of which are singletons. The TCR sequence derives from a human donor with alopecia areata. This chain links TRBV5-8 with TRBJ2-7; tentative D call: TRBD1 (7 bases). This sample comprised CD4+ T cells sorted from blood, obtained at week 4, from a patient treated with tofacitinib. As DNA, the CDR3 is TGTGCCAGCAGCTTGGCCCCAGGGGGAGGCTACGAGCAGTACTTC. It encodes CASSLAPGGGYEQYF.